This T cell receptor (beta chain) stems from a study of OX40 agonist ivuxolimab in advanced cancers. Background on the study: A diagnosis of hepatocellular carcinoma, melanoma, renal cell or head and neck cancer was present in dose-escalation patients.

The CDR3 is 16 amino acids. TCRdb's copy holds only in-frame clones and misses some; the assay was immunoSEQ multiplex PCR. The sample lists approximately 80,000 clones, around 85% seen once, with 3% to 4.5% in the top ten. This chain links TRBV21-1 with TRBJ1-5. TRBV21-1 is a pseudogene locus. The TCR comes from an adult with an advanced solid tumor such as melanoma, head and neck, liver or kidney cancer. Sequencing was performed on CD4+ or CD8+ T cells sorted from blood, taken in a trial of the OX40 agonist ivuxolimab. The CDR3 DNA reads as TGTGCCAGCAGCAAAGAGGGCCGGTTTCCTAATCAGCCCCAGCATTTT. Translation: CASSKEGRFPNQPQHF.